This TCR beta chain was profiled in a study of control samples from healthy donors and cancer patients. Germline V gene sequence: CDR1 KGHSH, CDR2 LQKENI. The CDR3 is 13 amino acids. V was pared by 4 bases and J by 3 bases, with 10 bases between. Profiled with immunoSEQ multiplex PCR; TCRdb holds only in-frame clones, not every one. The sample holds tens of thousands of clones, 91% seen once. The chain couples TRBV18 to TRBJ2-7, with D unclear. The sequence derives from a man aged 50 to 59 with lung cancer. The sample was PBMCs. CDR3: CASSLGPFYEQYF. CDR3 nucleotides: TGTGCCAGCTCACTCGGGCCTTTCTACGAGCAGTACTTC.